A selection of T cell receptor beta chains follows, all from one sample in a study of blood T cell repertoires in COVID-19. Sequencing was performed with immunoSEQ multiplex PCR; in TCRdb, only in-frame clones are kept and a portion is missing. The sample lists about 260,000 clones; under 90% were seen once. Sequenced sample: peripheral blood. The receptor source for this set is a human donor in a cohort sampled during active COVID-19. CDR3s include the opening cysteine and the closing phenylalanine or tryptophan. A D gene is named only where the DNA matches it firmly. Expanded clones are given a class, and other clones once, few, many or no size at all.

V gene: TRBV5-1
D gene: .
J gene: TRBJ1-4
clone size: .
CDR3 DNA: TGCGCCAGCAGCTTGCGGGACAACCTGGGAAAACTGTTTTTT
CDR3 protein: CASSLRDNLGKLFF

V gene: TRBV19
D gene: .
J gene: TRBJ2-7
clone size: .
CDR3 DNA: TGTGCCAGTGGTACGGCTAGCGTCTCCTACGAGCAGTACTTC
CDR3 protein: CASGTASVSYEQYF

V gene: TRBV5-4
D gene: TRBD2
J gene: TRBJ2-5
clone size: .
CDR3 DNA: TGTGCCAGCAGCTTAGTGCGGGGGGCCGGGGAGACCCAGTACTTC
CDR3 protein: CASSLVRGAGETQYF

V gene: TRBV10-3
D gene: .
J gene: TRBJ2-7
clone size: .
CDR3 DNA: TGTGCCATCAGCGACCGCCTAGCTGGGGCCTACGAGCAGTACTTC
CDR3 protein: CAISDRLAGAYEQYF

V gene: TRBV5-1
D gene: .
J gene: TRBJ2-5
clone size: .
CDR3 DNA: TGCGCCAGCAGCCTTAGACTGCGCCAAGAGACCCAGTACTTC
CDR3 protein: CASSLRLRQETQYF

V gene: TRBV19
D gene: TRBD1
J gene: TRBJ1-5
clone size: .
CDR3 DNA: TGTGCCAGTAGTTCCCTGACAGGGAAGAGCAATCAGCCCCAGCATTTT
CDR3 protein: CASSSLTGKSNQPQHF

V gene: TRBV5-1
D gene: .
J gene: TRBJ2-5
clone size: .
CDR3 DNA: TGCGCCAGCAGATTTACAGGGGAGACCCAGTACTTC
CDR3 protein: CASRFTGETQYF

V gene: TRBV29-1
D gene: TRBD1
J gene: TRBJ2-7
clone size: .
CDR3 DNA: TGCAGCGCCGGCCGTGGGACAGGGACCGAGCAGTACTTC
CDR3 protein: CSAGRGTGTEQYF

V gene: TRBV15
D gene: TRBD2
J gene: TRBJ2-7
clone size: .
CDR3 DNA: TGTGCCACCAGCAGAGAACCTAGCGGGAGCTACGAGCAGTACTTC
CDR3 protein: CATSREPSGSYEQYF

V gene: TRBV2
D gene: .
J gene: TRBJ2-5
clone size: .
CDR3 DNA: TGTGCCAGCAGTAAGGGGAACCAAGAGACCCAGTACTTC
CDR3 protein: CASSKGNQETQYF

V gene: TRBV9
D gene: .
J gene: TRBJ2-5
clone size: .
CDR3 DNA: TGTGCCAGCAGCGTAGCTACGTCAGCCCAGGGCCTCCAAGAGACCCAGTACTTC
CDR3 protein: CASSVATSAQGLQETQYF

V gene: TRBV7-2
D gene: TRBD2
J gene: TRBJ2-3
clone size: .
CDR3 DNA: TGTGCCAGCAGCTTAGGCAGTATTGCGGGGGGTGGGACAGATACGCAGTATTTT
CDR3 protein: CASSLGSIAGGGTDTQYF

V gene: TRBV6-5
D gene: .
J gene: TRBJ2-2
clone size: .
CDR3 DNA: TGTGCCAGCAGTTACTTCCCGGGTACGAACACCGGGGAGCTGTTTTTT
CDR3 protein: CASSYFPGTNTGELFF

V gene: TRBV18
D gene: TRBD1
J gene: TRBJ2-7
clone size: .
CDR3 DNA: TGTGCCAGCTCCCCTGTGCCAGGACAGGTAGCTCACGAGCAGTACTTC
CDR3 protein: CASSPVPGQVAHEQYF

V gene: TRBV28
D gene: .
J gene: TRBJ1-1
clone size: .
CDR3 DNA: TGTGCCAGCAGTTTACGGGCTGTCGTCCTGGCGGGAGCTTTCTTT
CDR3 protein: CASSLRAVVLAGAFF

V gene: TRBV15
D gene: .
J gene: TRBJ1-2
clone size: .
CDR3 DNA: TGTGCCACCAGCAAACCAGGGTTCTCTGGCTACACCTTC
CDR3 protein: CATSKPGFSGYTF

V gene: TRBV18
D gene: .
J gene: TRBJ2-1
clone size: .
CDR3 DNA: TGTGCCAGCTCAGATGGGACAATGATTTCCAATGAGCAGTTCTTC
CDR3 protein: CASSDGTMISNEQFF

V gene: TRBV14
D gene: TRBD1
J gene: TRBJ2-7
clone size: .
CDR3 DNA: TGTGCCAGCAGCCAATTCACAGGGGATCGCGAGCAGTACTTC
CDR3 protein: CASSQFTGDREQYF

V gene: TRBV11-1
D gene: .
J gene: TRBJ1-1
clone size: .
CDR3 DNA: TGTGCCAGCAGCTTTCAATGGCGGCCTGAAGCTTTCTTT
CDR3 protein: CASSFQWRPEAFF

V gene: TRBV19
D gene: .
J gene: TRBJ1-2
clone size: .
CDR3 DNA: TGTGCGGCGGGCTACTATGGCTACACCTTC
CDR3 protein: CAAGYYGYTF

V gene: TRBV19
D gene: .
J gene: TRBJ2-1
clone size: once
CDR3 DNA: TGTGCCAGTAGTGTCCACCCGTTAGCGGAAAGCTCCTACAATGAGCAGTTCTTC
CDR3 protein: CASSVHPLAESSYNEQFF

V gene: TRBV5-1
D gene: TRBD1
J gene: TRBJ1-6
clone size: .
CDR3 DNA: TGCGCCAGCAGCTTGGGACAGGGATATAATTCACCCCTCCACTTT
CDR3 protein: CASSLGQGYNSPLHF

V gene: TRBV3-1/TRBV3-2
D gene: .
J gene: TRBJ2-3
clone size: .
CDR3 DNA: TGTGCCAGCAGCCAACTTAGGGACTCCGATACGCAGTATTTT
CDR3 protein: CASSQLRDSDTQYF

V gene: TRBV12-3/TRBV12-4
D gene: .
J gene: TRBJ2-3
clone size: .
CDR3 DNA: TGTGCCAGCAGTTTAGCTAAAGATACGCAGTATTTT
CDR3 protein: CASSLAKDTQYF

V gene: TRBV19
D gene: TRBD1
J gene: TRBJ2-7
clone size: .
CDR3 DNA: TGTGCCAGTAATCCGACAGGGTACTACGAGCAGTACTTC
CDR3 protein: CASNPTGYYEQYF

V gene: TRBV6-5
D gene: .
J gene: TRBJ2-7
clone size: .
CDR3 DNA: TGTGCCAGCAGATCAGCCGGGGGAAGCTCCTACGAGCAGTACTTC
CDR3 protein: CASRSAGGSSYEQYF

V gene: TRBV24-1
D gene: TRBD2
J gene: TRBJ2-1
clone size: .
CDR3 DNA: TGTGCCACCAGTGATGTAAGCGGGGGGGACTACAATGAGCAGTTCTTC
CDR3 protein: CATSDVSGGDYNEQFF

V gene: TRBV6-1
D gene: TRBD1
J gene: TRBJ2-1
clone size: .
CDR3 DNA: TGTGCCAGCAGTGAAAGCCGGGACAGGGTCGAGCAGTTCTTC
CDR3 protein: CASSESRDRVEQFF

V gene: TRBV27
D gene: .
J gene: TRBJ2-3
clone size: .
CDR3 DNA: TGTGCCAGCAGTCCTTACACAGATACGCAGTATTTT
CDR3 protein: CASSPYTDTQYF

V gene: TRBV5-1
D gene: .
J gene: TRBJ2-7
clone size: .
CDR3 DNA: TGCGCCAGCAGCTTAGTACAGGGTGGGGGCCCTTACGAGCAGTACTTC
CDR3 protein: CASSLVQGGGPYEQYF

V gene: TRBV10-1
D gene: .
J gene: TRBJ1-3
clone size: .
CDR3 DNA: TGCGCCAGCAGTGAGTCAAAAGGGGAGGCTGGAAACACCATATATTTT
CDR3 protein: CASSESKGEAGNTIYF

V gene: TRBV18
D gene: .
J gene: TRBJ1-2
clone size: .
CDR3 DNA: TGTGCCAGCTCACCACGCCCAGCTAACTATGGCTACACCTTC
CDR3 protein: CASSPRPANYGYTF

V gene: TRBV7-9
D gene: .
J gene: TRBJ2-7
clone size: .
CDR3 DNA: TGTGCCAGCAGCTCGTCGTGGGGGGTAAACGAGCAGTACTTC
CDR3 protein: CASSSSWGVNEQYF

V gene: TRBV7-9
D gene: TRBD1
J gene: TRBJ2-7
clone size: .
CDR3 DNA: TGTGCCAGCAGCAACTTTGGACAGGGCTCCTACGAGCAGTACTTC
CDR3 protein: CASSNFGQGSYEQYF

V gene: TRBV27
D gene: .
J gene: TRBJ1-1
clone size: .
CDR3 DNA: TGTGCCAGCAGTGAGCGACAGGTGGTGGGGCTTCGCACTGAAGCTTTCTTT
CDR3 protein: CASSERQVVGLRTEAFF

V gene: TRBV6-2/TRBV6-3
D gene: TRBD2
J gene: TRBJ2-7
clone size: .
CDR3 DNA: TGTGCCAGCAGTCCGGGACTAGCGGGAGTGCAGTACTTC
CDR3 protein: CASSPGLAGVQYF

V gene: TRBV6-5
D gene: .
J gene: TRBJ1-2
clone size: few
CDR3 DNA: TGTGCCAGCAGTTACGGGGGCCGCGGCTATGGCTACACCTTC
CDR3 protein: CASSYGGRGYGYTF

V gene: TRBV13
D gene: .
J gene: TRBJ2-5
clone size: .
CDR3 DNA: TGTGCCAGCAGCGAGGGGACTCCACCCATTGCGACCCAGTACTTC
CDR3 protein: CASSEGTPPIATQYF

V gene: TRBV21-1
D gene: .
J gene: TRBJ1-5
clone size: many
CDR3 DNA: TGTGCCAGCCGGGGAGGGCGGGAGCAGCCCCAGCATTTT
CDR3 protein: CASRGGREQPQHF

V gene: TRBV11-3
D gene: TRBD2
J gene: TRBJ2-1
clone size: .
CDR3 DNA: TGTGCCAGCAGCTCCGAGGGACTAGCGGACAATGAGCAGTTCTTC
CDR3 protein: CASSSEGLADNEQFF

V gene: TRBV10-1
D gene: TRBD1
J gene: TRBJ1-1
clone size: .
CDR3 DNA: TGCGCCAGCAGTGGAGACAGGGGCCCCGCTATGAACACTGAAGCTTTCTTT
CDR3 protein: CASSGDRGPAMNTEAFF

V gene: TRBV12-3/TRBV12-4
D gene: .
J gene: TRBJ2-5
clone size: .
CDR3 DNA: TGTGCCAGCAGTCACAGTGAGACCCAGTACTTC
CDR3 protein: CASSHSETQYF

V gene: TRBV9
D gene: .
J gene: TRBJ2-1
clone size: once
CDR3 DNA: TGTGCCAGCAGCGCCGGCAACAGGGCGCTCGAGCAGTTCTTC
CDR3 protein: CASSAGNRALEQFF